The entry that follows covers one T cell receptor beta chain sequence. Its antigen remains unknown. The record originates from a study of T cells expressing NK-cell markers. For the study at large: Source material for TCR beta repertoires consisted of sorted CD3+CD56+NKG2C+, CD3+CD56+NKG2C- and CD3+CD56-NKG2C+ T cells. One of eight sequenced donors was HCMV-seronegative; the other seven were seropositive. Whole-study findings and limits: Whether expanded NKG2C+ T cell clones were HCMV specific stayed uncertain. There were a few donors in whom these clonotypes also led the CD3+CD56-NKG2C+ fraction.

Reprocessing the 5' RACE reads, TCRdb reports a single entry for every CDR3 protein and omits DNA. The table lists 550,000 to 600,000 distinct CDR3 sequences. This CDR3 spans 17 amino acids. This sequence originates from a man aged 18 to 35 in good health. The sequenced sample was blood T cells: a sorted CD56 or NKG2C T cell subset, CD4+ or CD8+ T cells, or bulk PBMC T cells (not recorded which). This sequence joins TRBV12-3 or TRBV12-4 and TRBJ2-2; TCRdb proposes TRBD1, but this gene call is untestable without DNA. The CDR3 reads CASSWGRTTPGTGELFF.